The following is a TCR beta chain sequence with its context. This sample was included in a study of blood T cell repertoires in COVID-19. Whole-study context: Sites in the United States, Italy and Spain provided acute and convalescent COVID-19 samples.

In the authors' methods: Estimation of nucleated cell counts was performed using reference gene primer amplification. The method was immunoSEQ multiplex PCR; TCRdb's version includes in-frame clones alone and lacks a portion of them. That table is the source of V, J and clone size, and D and trimming were worked out from the DNA. The table lists fewer than 300,000 clones, roughly 80% of them singletons. The sequence was collected from a person aged 65-85 years with COVID-19, enrolled during active disease. The sequenced material came from peripheral blood.

The CDR3 protein is CASSVVAGESGEQYF. CDR3 nucleotide sequence: TGTGCCAGCAGTGTTGTAGCGGGAGAGTCCGGCGAGCAGTACTTC. This chain uses TRBV6-4 with TRBJ2-7, with 9 bases identical to TRBD2. This CDR3 spans 15 amino acids. V gave up 4 bases and J gave up 6 bases; unmatched junction bases: 10. Germline loops: CDR1 MRHNA, CDR2 SNTAGT.